Listed here is a single TCR beta chain. Antigen unknown. The CDR3 extends over 14 amino acids. Germline CDR1 SGHVS, CDR2 FNYEAQ. V was pared by 5 bases and J by 5 bases, with 14 bases between. TCRdb itself ran the 5' RACE reads through MiXCR, one entry per CDR3 protein. The table has around 250,000 distinct CDR3 sequences, around a tenth seen once. This sample is part of a study of T-cell memory formation after mild COVID-19. Overall study findings and caveats: Contracting CD4+ clones lay largely in CM and EM, with CD8+ ones residing in EMRA.

The chain links TRBV7-6 to TRBJ2-3, with D unresolved. The sequence came from a man aged 18 to 29 who had mild COVID-19 (a few samples of this study predate the infection). Cell type and time point are not known. The specimen was PBMCs or a T cell subset sorted from them (not recorded which). CDR3 DNA: TGTGCCAGCAGCGCCAGTTGGAGTAAAGATACGCAGTATTTT. This codes for CASSASWSKDTQYF.